The 2 T cell receptor beta chains presented below share a single source sample, sequenced in a study of blood T cell repertoires in COVID-19. Here immunoSEQ multiplex PCR was the method, and the copy in TCRdb shows in-frame clones only, minus some. The sample gives roughly 250,000 clones, about 83% of which show up once; 2% to 2.5% is in the top ten. Sequenced sample: PBMCs or T cells enriched from blood (not recorded which). These receptors all stem from a woman aged 45-60 years who had recovered from COVID-19.

The V call is TRBV10-3, the J call TRBJ2-1, with 9 bases identical to TRBD2. CDR3 length: 16 residues. Losses at the gene ends were 10 bases for V and 2 bases for J; bases not matched to a gene: 12. CDR1 is ENHRY, CDR2 SYGVKD, per germline. The CDR3 bases are TGTGCCACCCAAGGGGGGAGCGGGGGGCCCTACAATGAGCAGTTCTTC. It codes for CATQGGSGGPYNEQFF.

V gene TRBV19 combines with J gene TRBJ1-4, with no clear D. Trimming took off 3 bases at V and 2 bases at J, with 10 bases between the two ends. CDR1 and CDR2 (germline): LNHDA, SQIVND (reference sequence). The CDR3 loop spans 15 amino acids. The chain's CDR3 is CASSMARRTNEKLFF. CDR3 bases: TGTGCCAGTAGTATGGCGAGGCGCACTAATGAAAAACTGTTTTTT.